The entry that follows covers one T cell receptor beta chain sequence. Germline loops: CDR1 GTSNPN, CDR2 SVGIG (reference sequence). The CDR3 covers 11 residues. The V segment lost 6 bases and the J segment 6 bases; nucleotides outside the gene matches: 3. This sample is drawn from a study of T cell changes during pregnancy in multiple sclerosis. Clones were read by immunoSEQ multiplex PCR, and TCRdb kept only the in-frame ones, dropping some. This table holds about 51,000 clones, less than 95% found once. Here the sequenced sample was CD8+ T cells from peripheral blood mononuclear cells, taken in the second trimester of pregnancy. This chain connects TRBV30 to TRBJ1-2; 8 nucleotides line up with TRBD1. The sequence was collected from a female donor with multiple sclerosis, enrolled in a pregnancy study. CDR3: CACGQGDGYTF. The DNA of the CDR3 is TGTGCCTGCGGACAGGGCGATGGCTACACCTTC.